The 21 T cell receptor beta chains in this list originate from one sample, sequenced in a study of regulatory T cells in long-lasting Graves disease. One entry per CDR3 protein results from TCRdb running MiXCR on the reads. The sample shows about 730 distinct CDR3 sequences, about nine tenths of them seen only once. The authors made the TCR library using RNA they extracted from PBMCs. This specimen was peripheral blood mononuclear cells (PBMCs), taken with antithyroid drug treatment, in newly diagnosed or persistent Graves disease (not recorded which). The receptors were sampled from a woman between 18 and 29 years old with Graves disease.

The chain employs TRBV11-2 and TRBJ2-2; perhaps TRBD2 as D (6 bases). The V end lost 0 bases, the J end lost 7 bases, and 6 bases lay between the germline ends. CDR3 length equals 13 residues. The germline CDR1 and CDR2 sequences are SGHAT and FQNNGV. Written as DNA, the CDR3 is TGTGCCAGCAGCTTAGACGGGGGCGGGGAGCTGTTTTTT. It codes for CASSLDGGGELFF.

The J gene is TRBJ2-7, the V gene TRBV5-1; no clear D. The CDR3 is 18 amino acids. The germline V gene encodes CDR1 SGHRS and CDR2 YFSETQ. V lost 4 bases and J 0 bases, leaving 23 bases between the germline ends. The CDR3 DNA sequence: TGCGCCAGCAGCCTGTGGCTGTCGGTCGGTTCGTCCTCCTACGAGCAGTACTTC. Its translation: CASSLWLSVGSSSYEQYF.

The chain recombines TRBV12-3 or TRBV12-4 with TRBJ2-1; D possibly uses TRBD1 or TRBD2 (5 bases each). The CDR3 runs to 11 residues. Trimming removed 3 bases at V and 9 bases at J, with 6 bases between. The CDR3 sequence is CASSLRGEQFF. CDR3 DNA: TGTGCCAGCAGTTTGAGGGGTGAGCAGTTCTTC.

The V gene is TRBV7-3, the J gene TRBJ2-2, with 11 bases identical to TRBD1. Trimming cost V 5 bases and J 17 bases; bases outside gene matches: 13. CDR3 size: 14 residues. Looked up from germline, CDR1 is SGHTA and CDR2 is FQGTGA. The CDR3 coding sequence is TGTGCCAGCAGCAGGGACAGGGGGACCGGGGAGCGTTTTTTT. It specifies CASSRDRGTGERFF.

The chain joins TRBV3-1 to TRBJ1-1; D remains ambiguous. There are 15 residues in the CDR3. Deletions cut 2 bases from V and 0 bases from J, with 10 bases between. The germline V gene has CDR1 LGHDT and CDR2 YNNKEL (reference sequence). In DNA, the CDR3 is TGTGCCAGCAGCCAATCGGGCAGGCTGAACACTGAAGCTTTCTTT. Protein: CASSQSGRLNTEAFF. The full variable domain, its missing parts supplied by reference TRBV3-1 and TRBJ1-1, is DTAVSQTPKYLVTQMGNDKSIKCEQNLGHDTMYWYKQDSKKFLKIMFSYNNKELIINETVPNRFSPKSPDKAHLNLHINSLELGDSAVYFCASSQSGRLNTEAFFGQGTRLTVV.

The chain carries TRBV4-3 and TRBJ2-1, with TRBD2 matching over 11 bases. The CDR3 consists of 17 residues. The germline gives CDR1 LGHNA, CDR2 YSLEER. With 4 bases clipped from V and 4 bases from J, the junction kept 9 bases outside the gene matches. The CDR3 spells CASSLGTSGSSYNEQFF. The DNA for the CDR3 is TGCGCCAGCAGCCTCGGCACTAGCGGGAGTTCTTACAATGAGCAGTTCTTC.

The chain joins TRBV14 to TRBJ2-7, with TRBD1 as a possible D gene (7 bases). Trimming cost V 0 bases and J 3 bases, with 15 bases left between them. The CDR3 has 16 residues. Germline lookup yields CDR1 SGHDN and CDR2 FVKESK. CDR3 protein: CASSQERRDRDYEQYF. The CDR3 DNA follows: TGTGCCAGCAGCCAAGAGAGGAGGGACAGAGACTACGAGCAGTACTTC.

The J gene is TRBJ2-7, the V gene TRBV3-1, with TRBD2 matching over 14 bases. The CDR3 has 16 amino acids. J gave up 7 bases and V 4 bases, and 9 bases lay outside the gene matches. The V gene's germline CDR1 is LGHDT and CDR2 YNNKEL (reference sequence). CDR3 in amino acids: CASSPSGTSGRVEQYF. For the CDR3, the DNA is TGTGCCAGCAGCCCCTCCGGGACTAGCGGGAGAGTGGAGCAGTACTTC.

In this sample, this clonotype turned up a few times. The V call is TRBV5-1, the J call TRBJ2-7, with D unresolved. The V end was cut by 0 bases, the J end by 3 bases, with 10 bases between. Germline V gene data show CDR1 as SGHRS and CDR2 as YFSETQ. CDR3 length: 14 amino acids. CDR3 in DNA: TGCGCCAGCAGCTTGGCCCCGGAAGGCTACGAGCAGTACTTC. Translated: CASSLAPEGYEQYF.

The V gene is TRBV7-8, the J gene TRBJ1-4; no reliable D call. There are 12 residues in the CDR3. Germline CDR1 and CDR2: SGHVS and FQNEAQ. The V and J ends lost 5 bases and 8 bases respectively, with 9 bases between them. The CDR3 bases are TGTGCCAGCAGCCGAGTAGGAGAAAAACTGTTTTTT. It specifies CASSRVGEKLFF.

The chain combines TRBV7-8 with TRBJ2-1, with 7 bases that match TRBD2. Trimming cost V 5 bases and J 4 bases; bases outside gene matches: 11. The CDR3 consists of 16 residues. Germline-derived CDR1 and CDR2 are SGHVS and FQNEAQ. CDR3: CASSLLGLVAYNEQFF. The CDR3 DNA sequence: TGTGCCAGCAGCCTTCTAGGACTAGTGGCTTACAATGAGCAGTTCTTC.

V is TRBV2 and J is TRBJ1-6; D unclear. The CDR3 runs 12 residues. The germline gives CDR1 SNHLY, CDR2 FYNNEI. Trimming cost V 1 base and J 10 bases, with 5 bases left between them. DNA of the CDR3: TGTGCCAGCAGTGAAGGTCGGTCACCCCTCCACTTT. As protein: CASSEGRSPLHF.

This CDR3 is CASSPGQANSPLHF. In DNA form, the CDR3 reads TGTGCCAGCAGTCCGGGACAGGCAAATTCACCCCTCCACTTT. The gene calls are TRBV28 and TRBJ1-6; 8 positions match TRBD1. Germline trimming cut 5 bases from V and 7 bases from J; bases unmatched to any gene: 4. The germline gives CDR1 MDHEN, CDR2 SYDVKM. This CDR3 spans 14 amino acids.

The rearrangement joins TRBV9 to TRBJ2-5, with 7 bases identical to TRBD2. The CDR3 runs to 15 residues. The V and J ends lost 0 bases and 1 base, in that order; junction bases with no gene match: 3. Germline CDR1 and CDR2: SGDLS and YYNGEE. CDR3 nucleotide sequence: TGTGCCAGCAGCGTAGCGGGAGGCCTCCAAGAGACCCAGTACTTC. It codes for CASSVAGGLQETQYF.

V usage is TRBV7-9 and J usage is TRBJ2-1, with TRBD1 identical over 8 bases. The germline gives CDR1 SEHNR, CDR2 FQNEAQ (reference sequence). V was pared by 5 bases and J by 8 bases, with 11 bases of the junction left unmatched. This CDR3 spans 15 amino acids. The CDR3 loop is CASSTGQGQTDEQFF. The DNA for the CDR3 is TGTGCCAGCAGCACCGGACAGGGTCAAACGGATGAGCAGTTCTTC. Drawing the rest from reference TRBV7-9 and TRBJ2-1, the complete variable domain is DTGVSQNPRHKITKRGQNVTFRCDPISEHNRLYWYRQTLGQGPEFLTYFQNEAQLEKSRLLSDRFSAERPKGSFSTLEIQRTEQGDSAMYLCASSTGQGQTDEQFFGPGTRLTVL.

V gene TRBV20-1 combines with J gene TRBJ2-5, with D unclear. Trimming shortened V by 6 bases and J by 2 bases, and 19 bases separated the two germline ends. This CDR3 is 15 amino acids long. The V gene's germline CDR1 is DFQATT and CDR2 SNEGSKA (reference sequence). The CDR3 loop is CSAAPAGFRQETQYF. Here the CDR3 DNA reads TGCAGTGCCGCCCCGGCTGGGTTTCGGCAAGAGACCCAGTACTTC.

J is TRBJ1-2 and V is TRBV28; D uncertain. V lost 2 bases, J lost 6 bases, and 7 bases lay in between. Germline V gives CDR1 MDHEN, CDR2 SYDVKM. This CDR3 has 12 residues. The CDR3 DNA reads TGTGCCAGCAGTTTAGTAGGCAATGGCTACACCTTC. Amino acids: CASSLVGNGYTF.

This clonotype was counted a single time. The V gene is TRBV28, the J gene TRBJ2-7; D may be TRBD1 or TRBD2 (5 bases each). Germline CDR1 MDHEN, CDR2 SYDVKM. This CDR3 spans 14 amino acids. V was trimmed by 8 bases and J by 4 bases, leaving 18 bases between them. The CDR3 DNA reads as TGTGCCAGCTTGGGGCCATCCAGGACTTACGAGCAGTACTTC. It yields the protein CASLGPSRTYEQYF.

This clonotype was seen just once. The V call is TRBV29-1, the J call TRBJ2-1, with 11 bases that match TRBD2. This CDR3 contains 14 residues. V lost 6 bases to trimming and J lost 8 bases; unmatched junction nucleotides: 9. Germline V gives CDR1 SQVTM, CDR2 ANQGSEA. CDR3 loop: CSVNSGRAGDEQFF. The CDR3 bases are TGCAGCGTCAATAGCGGGAGGGCCGGGGATGAGCAGTTCTTC.

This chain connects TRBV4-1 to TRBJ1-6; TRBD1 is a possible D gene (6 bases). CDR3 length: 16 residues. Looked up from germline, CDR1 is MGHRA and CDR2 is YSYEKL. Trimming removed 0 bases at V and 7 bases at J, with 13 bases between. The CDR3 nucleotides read TGCGCCAGCAGCCAAGACTCTGGGGGCGCGAATTCACCCCTCCACTTT. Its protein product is CASSQDSGGANSPLHF.

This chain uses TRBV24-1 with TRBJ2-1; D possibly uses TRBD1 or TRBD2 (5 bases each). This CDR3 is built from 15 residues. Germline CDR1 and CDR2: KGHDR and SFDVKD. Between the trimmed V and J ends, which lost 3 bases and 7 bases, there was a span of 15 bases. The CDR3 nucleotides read TGTGCCACCAGTGATCCCCAGCTTTGGGGGAATGAGCAGTTCTTC. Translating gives CATSDPQLWGNEQFF.